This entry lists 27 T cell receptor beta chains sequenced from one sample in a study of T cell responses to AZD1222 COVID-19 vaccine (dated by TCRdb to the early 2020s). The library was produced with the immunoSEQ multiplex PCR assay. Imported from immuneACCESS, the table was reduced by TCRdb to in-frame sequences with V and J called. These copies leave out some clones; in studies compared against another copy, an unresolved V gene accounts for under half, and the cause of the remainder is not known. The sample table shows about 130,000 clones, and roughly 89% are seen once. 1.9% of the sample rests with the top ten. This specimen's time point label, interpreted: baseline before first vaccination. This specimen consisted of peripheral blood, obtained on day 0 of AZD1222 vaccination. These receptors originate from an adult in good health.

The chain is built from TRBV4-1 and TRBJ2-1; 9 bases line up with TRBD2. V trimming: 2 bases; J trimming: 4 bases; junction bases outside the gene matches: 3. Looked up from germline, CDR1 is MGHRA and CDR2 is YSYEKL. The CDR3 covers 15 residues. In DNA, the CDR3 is TGCGCCAGCAGCCAACCGACTAGCGGATACAATGAGCAGTTCTTC. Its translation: CASSQPTSGYNEQFF.

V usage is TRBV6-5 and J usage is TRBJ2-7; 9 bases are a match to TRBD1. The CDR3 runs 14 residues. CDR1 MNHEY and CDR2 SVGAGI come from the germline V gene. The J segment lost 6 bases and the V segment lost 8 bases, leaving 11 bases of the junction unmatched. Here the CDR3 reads CASRPPGQGGEQYF. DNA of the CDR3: TGTGCCAGCCGTCCGCCGGGACAGGGTGGCGAGCAGTACTTC.

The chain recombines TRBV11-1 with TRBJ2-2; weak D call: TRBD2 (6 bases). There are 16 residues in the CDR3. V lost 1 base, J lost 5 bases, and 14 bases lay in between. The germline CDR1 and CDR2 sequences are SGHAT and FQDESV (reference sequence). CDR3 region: CASSLDRRGGTGELFF. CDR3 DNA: TGTGCCAGCAGCTTAGACAGGAGGGGAGGTACCGGGGAGCTGTTTTTT.

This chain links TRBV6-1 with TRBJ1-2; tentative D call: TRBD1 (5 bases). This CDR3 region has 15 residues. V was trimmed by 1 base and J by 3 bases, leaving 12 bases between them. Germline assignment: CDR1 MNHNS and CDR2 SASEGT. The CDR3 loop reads CASSEGMGRHYGYTF. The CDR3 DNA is TGTGCCAGCAGTGAAGGAATGGGACGCCACTATGGCTACACCTTC.

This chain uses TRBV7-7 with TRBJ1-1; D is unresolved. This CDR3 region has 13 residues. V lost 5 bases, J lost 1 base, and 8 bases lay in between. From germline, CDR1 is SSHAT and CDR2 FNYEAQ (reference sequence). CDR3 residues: CASSPRPNTEAFF. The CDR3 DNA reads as TGTGCCAGCAGCCCGAGACCGAACACTGAAGCTTTCTTT. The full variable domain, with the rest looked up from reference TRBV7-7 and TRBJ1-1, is GAGVSQSPRYKVTKRGQDVTLRCDPISSHATLYWYQQALGQGPEFLTYFNYEAQPDKSGLPSDRFSAERPEGSISTLTIQRTEQRDSAMYRCASSPRPNTEAFFGQGTRLTVV.

The CDR3 here is CASSASRGLHTEAFF. CDR3 coding DNA: TGTGCCAGCAGCGCTAGCCGGGGCCTTCACACTGAAGCTTTCTTT. The chain uses TRBV9 and TRBJ1-1, with D possibly being TRBD1 (5 bases). Germline V lookup: CDR1 SGDLS, CDR2 YYNGEE. Trimming removed 3 bases from V and 3 bases from J, with 15 bases in between. The CDR3 runs to 15 residues. Using reference TRBV9 and TRBJ1-1 for the parts outside the CDR3, the full variable domain is DSGVTQTPKHLITATGQRVTLRCSPRSGDLSVYWYQQSLDQGLQFLIQYYNGEERAKGNILERFSAQQFPDLHSELNLSSLELGDSALYFCASSASRGLHTEAFFGQGTRLTVV.

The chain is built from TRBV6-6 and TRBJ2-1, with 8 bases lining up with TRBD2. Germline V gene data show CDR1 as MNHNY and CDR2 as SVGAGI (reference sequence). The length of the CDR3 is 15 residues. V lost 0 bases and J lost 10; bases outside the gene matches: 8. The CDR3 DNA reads TGTGCCAGCAGTTACTCCGGGACTAGAGAAGGGGAGCAGTTCTTC. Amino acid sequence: CASSYSGTREGEQFF.

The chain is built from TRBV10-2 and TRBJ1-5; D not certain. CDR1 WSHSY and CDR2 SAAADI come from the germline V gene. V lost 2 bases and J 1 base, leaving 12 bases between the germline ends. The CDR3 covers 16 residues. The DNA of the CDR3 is TGCGCCAGCAGTGAGGGAGGCCTTAGGAGCAATCAGCCCCAGCATTTT. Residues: CASSEGGLRSNQPQHF.

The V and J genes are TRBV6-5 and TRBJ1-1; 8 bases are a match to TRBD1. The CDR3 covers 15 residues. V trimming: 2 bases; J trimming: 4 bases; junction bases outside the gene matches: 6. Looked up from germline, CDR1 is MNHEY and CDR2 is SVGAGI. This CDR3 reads CASSYRTGKSTEAFF. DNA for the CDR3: TGTGCCAGCAGTTACAGGACAGGGAAAAGCACTGAAGCTTTCTTT.

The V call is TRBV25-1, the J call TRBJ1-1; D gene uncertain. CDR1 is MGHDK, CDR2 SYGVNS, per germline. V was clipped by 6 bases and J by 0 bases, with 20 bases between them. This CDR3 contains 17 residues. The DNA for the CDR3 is TGTGCCAGCAGCCCGAAGATTATTTTTGGCATGAACACTGAAGCTTTCTTT. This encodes CASSPKIIFGMNTEAFF.

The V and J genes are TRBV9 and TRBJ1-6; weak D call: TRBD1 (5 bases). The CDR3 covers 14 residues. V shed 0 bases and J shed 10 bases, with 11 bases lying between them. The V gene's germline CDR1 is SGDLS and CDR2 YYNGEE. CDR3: CASSVAGAGSPLHF. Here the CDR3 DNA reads TGTGCCAGCAGCGTAGCTGGGGCGGGGTCACCCCTCCACTTT.

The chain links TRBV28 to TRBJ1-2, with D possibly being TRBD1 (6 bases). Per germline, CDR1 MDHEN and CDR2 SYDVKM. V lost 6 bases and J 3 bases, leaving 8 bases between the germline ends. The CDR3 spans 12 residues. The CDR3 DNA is TGTGCCAGCAGACAGGGTTACTATGGCTACACCTTC. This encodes CASRQGYYGYTF.

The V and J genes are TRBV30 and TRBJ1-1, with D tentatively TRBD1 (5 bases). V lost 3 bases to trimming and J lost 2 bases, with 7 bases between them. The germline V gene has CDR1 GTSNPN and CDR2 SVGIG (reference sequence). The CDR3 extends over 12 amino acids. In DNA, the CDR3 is TGTGCCTGGAGGGGGGGTAACACTGAAGCTTTCTTT. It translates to CAWRGGNTEAFF.

The CDR3 loop reads CASSEGLVETQYF. In DNA, the CDR3 is TGTGCCAGCAGTGAAGGTCTGGTGGAGACCCAGTACTTC. The V gene is TRBV2, the J gene TRBJ2-5; D is uncertain. With 1 base removed from V and 5 bases from J, the gap between germline ends came to 8 bases. This CDR3 has 13 amino acids. The germline CDR1 and CDR2 sequences are SNHLY and FYNNEI.

CDR3 in amino acids: CASSFLAGGADTQYF. As DNA, the CDR3 is TGTGCCAGCAGCTTTCTAGCGGGGGGGGCAGATACGCAGTATTTT. J is TRBJ2-3 and V is TRBV7-9; 12 positions agree with TRBD2. Germline V gene lookup returns CDR1 SEHNR and CDR2 FQNEAQ (reference sequence). This CDR3 comprises 15 residues. V shed 3 bases and J 4 bases; nucleotides not matched to a gene: 2.

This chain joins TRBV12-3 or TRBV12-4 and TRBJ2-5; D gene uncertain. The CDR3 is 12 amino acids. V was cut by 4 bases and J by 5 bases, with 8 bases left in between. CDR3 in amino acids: CASSSTRETQYF. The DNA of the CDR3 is TGTGCCAGCAGTTCAACACGCGAGACCCAGTACTTC.

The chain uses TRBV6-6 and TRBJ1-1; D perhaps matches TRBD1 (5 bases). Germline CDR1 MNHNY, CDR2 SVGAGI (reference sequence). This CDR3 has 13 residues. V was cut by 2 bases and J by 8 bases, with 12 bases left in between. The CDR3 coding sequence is TGTGCCAGCAGTTACGGGTTCGGGGGGGAAGCTTTCTTT. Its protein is CASSYGFGGEAFF.

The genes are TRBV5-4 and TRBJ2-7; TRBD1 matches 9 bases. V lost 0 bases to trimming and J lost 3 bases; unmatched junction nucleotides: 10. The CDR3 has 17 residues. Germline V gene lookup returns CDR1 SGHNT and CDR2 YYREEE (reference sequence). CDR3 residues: CASSLAVAGTGIYEQYF. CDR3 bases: TGTGCCAGCAGCTTGGCGGTGGCCGGGACAGGGATCTACGAGCAGTACTTC.

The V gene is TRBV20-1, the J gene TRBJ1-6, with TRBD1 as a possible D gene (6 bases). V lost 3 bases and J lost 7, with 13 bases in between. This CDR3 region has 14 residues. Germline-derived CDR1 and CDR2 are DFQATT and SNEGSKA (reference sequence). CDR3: CSASGDIRNSPLHF. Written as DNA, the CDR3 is TGCAGTGCTAGTGGGGACATACGAAATTCACCCCTCCACTTT.

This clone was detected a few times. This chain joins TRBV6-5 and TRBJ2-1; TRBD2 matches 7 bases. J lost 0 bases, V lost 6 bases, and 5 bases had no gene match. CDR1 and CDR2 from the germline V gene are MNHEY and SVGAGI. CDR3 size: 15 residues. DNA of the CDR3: TGTGCCAGCAGGGGTAGCGGGCCCTCCTACAATGAGCAGTTCTTC. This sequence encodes CASRGSGPSYNEQFF.

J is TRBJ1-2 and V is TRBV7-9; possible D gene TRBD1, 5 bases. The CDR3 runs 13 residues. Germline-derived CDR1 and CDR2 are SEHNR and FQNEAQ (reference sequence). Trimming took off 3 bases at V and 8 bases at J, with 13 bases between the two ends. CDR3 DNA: TGTGCCAGCAGCTTGGTTTTCAGGGAGGGCTACACCTTC. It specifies CASSLVFREGYTF. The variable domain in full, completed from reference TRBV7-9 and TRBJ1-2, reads DTGVSQNPRHKITKRGQNVTFRCDPISEHNRLYWYRQTLGQGPEFLTYFQNEAQLEKSRLLSDRFSAERPKGSFSTLEIQRTEQGDSAMYLCASSLVFREGYTFGSGTRLTVV.

The CDR3 spells CASSDPGTGNYGYTF. The CDR3 DNA follows: TGTGCCAGCAGTGACCCCGGGACGGGGAACTATGGCTACACCTTC. The J gene is TRBJ1-2, the V gene TRBV6-1, with TRBD1 as a possible D gene (5 bases). The CDR3 consists of 15 residues. Germline CDR1 MNHNS, CDR2 SASEGT. V was shortened by 3 bases and J by 2 bases, with 13 bases between the two germline ends.

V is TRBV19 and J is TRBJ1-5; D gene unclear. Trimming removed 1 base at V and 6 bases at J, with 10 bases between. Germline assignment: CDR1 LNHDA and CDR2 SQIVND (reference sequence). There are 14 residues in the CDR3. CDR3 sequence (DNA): TGTGCCAGTAGTATAGGGGAAGTAGGTCAGCCCCAGCATTTT. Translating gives CASSIGEVGQPQHF.

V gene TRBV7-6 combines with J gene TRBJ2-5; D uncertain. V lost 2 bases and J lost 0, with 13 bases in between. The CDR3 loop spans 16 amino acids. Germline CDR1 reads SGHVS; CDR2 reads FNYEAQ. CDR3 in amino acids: CASSLNSVNHQETQYF. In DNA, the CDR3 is TGTGCCAGCAGCTTAAATTCGGTAAATCACCAAGAGACCCAGTACTTC.

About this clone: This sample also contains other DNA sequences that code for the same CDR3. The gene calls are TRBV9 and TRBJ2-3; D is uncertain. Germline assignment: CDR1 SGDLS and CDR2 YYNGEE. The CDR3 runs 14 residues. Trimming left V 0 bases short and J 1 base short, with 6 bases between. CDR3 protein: CASSVGQGTDTQYF. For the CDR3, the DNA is TGTGCCAGCAGCGTAGGGCAGGGCACAGATACGCAGTATTTT.

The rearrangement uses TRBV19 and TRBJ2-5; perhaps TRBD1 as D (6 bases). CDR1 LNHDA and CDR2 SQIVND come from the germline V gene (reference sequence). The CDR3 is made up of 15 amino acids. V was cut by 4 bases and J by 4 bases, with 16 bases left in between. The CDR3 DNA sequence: TGTGCCAGTAGTAGCTCAGGGATGACAGGAGAGACCCAGTACTTC. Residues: CASSSSGMTGETQYF.

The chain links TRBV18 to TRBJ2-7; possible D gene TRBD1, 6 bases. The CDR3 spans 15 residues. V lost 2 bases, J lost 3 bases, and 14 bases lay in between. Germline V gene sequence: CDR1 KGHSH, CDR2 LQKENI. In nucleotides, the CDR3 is TGTGCCAGCTCACCATCCAGGACAGCCTACTACGAGCAGTACTTC. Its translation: CASSPSRTAYYEQYF.